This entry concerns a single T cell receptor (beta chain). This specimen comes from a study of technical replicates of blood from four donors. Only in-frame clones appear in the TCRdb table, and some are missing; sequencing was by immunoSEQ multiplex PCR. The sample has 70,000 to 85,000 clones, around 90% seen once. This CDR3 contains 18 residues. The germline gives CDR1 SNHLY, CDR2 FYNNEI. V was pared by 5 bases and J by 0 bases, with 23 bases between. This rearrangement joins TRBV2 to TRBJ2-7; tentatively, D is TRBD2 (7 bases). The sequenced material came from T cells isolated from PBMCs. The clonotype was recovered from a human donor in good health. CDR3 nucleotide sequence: TGTGCCAGCAGTTACAAGAAATTGAGGGAGGGGGGCTCCTACGAGCAGTACTTC. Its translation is CASSYKKLREGGSYEQYF.